A selection of T cell receptor beta chains follows, all from one sample in a study of blood T cell repertoires in COVID-19. Some clones are missing from TCRdb's copy, which holds only in-frame ones; the method was immunoSEQ multiplex PCR. The sample lists 20,000 to 25,000 clones, 75% to 90% seen once, with approximately 60% in the top ten. The sample was peripheral blood. The receptors come from a woman aged 80 or over with acute or convalescent COVID-19. Both conserved end residues are part of each CDR3. The order of the fields is J gene, CDR3 length, D gene, clone size, V gene, CDR3 DNA, CDR3 protein. D genes are given only for firm matches. Rows give clone size only sometimes, using once, few, many, or a class for an expanded clone.

TRBJ1-1 | 14 | - | - | TRBV18 | TGTGCCAGCTCAGTACGACAGGAAAGGACTGAAGCTTTCTTT | CASSVRQERTEAFF
TRBJ2-5 | 15 | TRBD2 | - | TRBV7-2 | TGTGCCAGCAGCTTCGGGGGGGGGATCCAAGAGACCCAGTACTTC | CASSFGGGIQETQYF
TRBJ1-5 | 16 | TRBD1 | - | TRBV6-2/TRBV6-3 | TGTGCCAGCAGTTACCCAACCAACAGGGGAGATCAGCCCCAGCATTTT | CASSYPTNRGDQPQHF
TRBJ1-1 | 15 | TRBD1 | - | TRBV7-9 | TGTGCCAGCAGCCCCGGACAGGGGGCAGGAACTGAAGCTTTCTTT | CASSPGQGAGTEAFF
TRBJ1-1 | 15 | TRBD1 | - | TRBV7-6 | TGTGCCAGCAGCCAAATGACAGGGGGTGACACTGAAGCTTTCTTT | CASSQMTGGDTEAFF
TRBJ2-1 | 15 | - | - | TRBV5-5 | TGTGCCAGCAGCTTGAGAGTCCAGGGCTCCAATGAGCAGTTCTTC | CASSLRVQGSNEQFF
TRBJ1-1 | 12 | - | - | TRBV29-1 | TGCAGCGCTGAGGGGGGGCTCACTGAAGCTTTCTTT | CSAEGGLTEAFF
TRBJ2-3 | 18 | TRBD2 | once | TRBV7-6 | TGTGCCAGCAGCTTAGTGGGGCCAGCGGGGGGGAGCACAGATACGCAGTATTTT | CASSLVGPAGGSTDTQYF
TRBJ1-2 | 17 | TRBD1 | - | TRBV6-8 | TGTGCCAGCAGTACCCCGGAACAGGGGGCAGTGGACTATGGCTACACCTTC | CASSTPEQGAVDYGYTF
TRBJ1-1 | 16 | - | once | TRBV5-1 | TGCGCCAGCAGCTTGGAGGGGAGGGGTCTGGACACTGAAGCTTTCTTT | CASSLEGRGLDTEAFF
TRBJ2-7 | 12 | TRBD2 | - | TRBV19 | TGTGCCAGTAGTACTAGCGGGAGTGAGCAGTACTTC | CASSTSGSEQYF
TRBJ1-3 | 15 | - | - | TRBV5-1 | TGCGCCAGCAGCTCGGACAGTGGGTCTGGAAACACCATATATTTT | CASSSDSGSGNTIYF
TRBJ1-2 | 13 | TRBD1 | - | TRBV6-5 | TGTGCCAGCAGTACCGGGACAGGAGTCTCATACACCTTC | CASSTGTGVSYTF
TRBJ2-2 | 17 | - | - | TRBV6-1 | TGTGCCAGCAGTGAAGAGTTACGGGGGAGGAACACCGGGGAGCTGTTTTTT | CASSEELRGRNTGELFF
TRBJ2-5 | 14 | TRBD1 | - | TRBV27 | TGTGCCAGCAGTTTTCGACAGGGAAGAGAGACCCAGTACTTC | CASSFRQGRETQYF
TRBJ1-1 | 15 | TRBD1 | - | TRBV10-3 | TGTGCCATCAGGAGGGGACAGGGCGAAGGCACTGAAGCTTTCTTT | CAIRRGQGEGTEAFF
TRBJ1-1 | 14 | - | - | TRBV5-6 | TGTGCCAGCAGCCCGGGCGGGTGGGACACTGAAGCTTTCTTT | CASSPGGWDTEAFF
TRBJ2-7 | 14 | - | - | TRBV11-3 | TGTGCCAGCAGCTATACAGGGTCGGCGTACGAGCAGTACTTC | CASSYTGSAYEQYF
TRBJ1-1 | 17 | - | - | TRBV12-5 | TGTGCTAGTGGTTTGGTTCTTTTCCCAGGCCTGAACACTGAAGCTTTCTTT | CASGLVLFPGLNTEAFF
TRBJ1-1 | 14 | TRBD1 | - | TRBV7-9 | TGTGCCAGCAGTTTGGGACAGGGCCACACTGAAGCTTTCTTT | CASSLGQGHTEAFF
TRBJ1-6 | 16 | TRBD1 | - | TRBV5-4 | TGTGCCAGCAGCGCGGCAAGGGGGCAAGATAATTCACCCCTCCACTTT | CASSAARGQDNSPLHF
TRBJ1-2 | 14 | TRBD1 | once | TRBV5-8 | TGTGCCAGCAGCTCCCTTGGGACAGCCTATGGCTACACCTTC | CASSSLGTAYGYTF
TRBJ1-4 | 15 | - | - | TRBV18 | TGTGCCAGCTCACCAGAGGCAGCCCCGTATGAAAAACTGTTTTTT | CASSPEAAPYEKLFF
TRBJ1-2 | 15 | - | - | TRBV4-2 | TGTGCCAGCAGCCAAGATCGGGCAGGGCAGAATCGCTACACCTTC | CASSQDRAGQNRYTF